Sequencing of this T cell receptor beta chain was carried out in a study of CD8 T cells in ankylosing spondylitis. The CDR3 is 13 residues long. V gave up 0 bases and J gave up 7 bases, with 8 bases separating them. The germline V gene encodes CDR1 SGHKS and CDR2 YYEKEE (reference sequence). In TCRdb, the 5' RACE reads were re-called with MiXCR into one record per CDR3 protein. The sample shows nearly 350,000 distinct CDR3 sequences, 14% to 15% of them seen only once. This clonotype was seen a few times. The antigen is undetermined. Study findings and constraints: Clones linked to disease, bearing a CD8+ phenotype, were relatively rare in peripheral blood. For ankylosing spondylitis blood, a TCR beta motif of 7 or 8 highly homologous variants appeared characteristic. Earlier authors reported some of these motif variants in reactive arthritis synovial fluid and blood. Reported data indicate significant enrichment of disease-linked clones within matched ankylosing spondylitis synovial fluid.

The sample taken for sequencing was blood, either unsorted or a sorted T cell fraction (not recorded which). J is TRBJ1-5 and V is TRBV5-5; D remains unclear. This TCR was recovered from a male donor with ankylosing spondylitis or in good health (not recorded which). The CDR3 nucleotides read TGTGCCAGCAGCTTGGTTTCCCAACAGCCCCAGCATTTT. Translating gives CASSLVSQQPQHF.